A single sample is the source of the 26 T cell receptor beta chains below, sequenced in a study of post-analysis software for immune sequencing data. General study findings and limits: Among five TRBV segments more frequent in patients than controls were TRBV5-6, TRBV5-1 and TRBV20-1.

These receptors are not linked to any known antigen. Incorporated into the TCR beta cDNA libraries were unique molecular identifiers, which served to reduce PCR and sequencing biases. TCRdb reanalysed the PCR reads using MiXCR and keeps one entry per CDR3 protein. The sample carries around 200,000 distinct CDR3 sequences, roughly 28% recorded once. The specimen sequenced was blood. These receptors came from a girl aged 2-17 years with multiple sclerosis.

This clonotype showed up just a few times. The chain combines TRBV21-1 with TRBJ2-3; the table calls TRBD1, which could not be checked here. TRBV21-1 has pseudogene status. This CDR3 has 17 amino acids. CDR3 sequence reads: CASSPPRDRGFTDTQYF. The DNA of the CDR3 is TGTGCCAGCAGCCCCCCGAGGGACAGGGGGTTCACAGATACGCAGTATTTT.

CDR3 bases: TGCGCCAGCAGCTTGGTTATCCAGGGTGAAGCTTTCTTT. It yields the protein CASSLVIQGEAFF. V and J are TRBV5-1 and TRBJ1-1, with a possible D match to TRBD1 (5 bases). Germline V CDR1 and CDR2: SGHRS, YFSETQ. CDR3 length: 13 residues. The V gene lost 0 bases and the J gene lost 7 bases, with 10 bases spanning the gap.

The sample holds one count of this clonotype. V usage is TRBV7-6 and J usage is TRBJ2-3, with 10 bases fitting TRBD2. The CDR3 extends over 16 amino acids. Germline trimming cut 3 bases from V and 0 bases from J; bases unmatched to any gene: 3. Germline V CDR1 and CDR2: SGHVS, FNYEAQ. CDR3 nucleotide sequence: TGTGCCAGCAGCTTCGGGGGACTAGCGAGCACAGATACGCAGTATTTT. It codes for CASSFGGLASTDTQYF.

This clonotype has more than one count but fewer than ten. The CDR3 loop is CASSPRPFSGVDSPLHF. DNA of the CDR3: TGTGCCAGCAGTCCCCGCCCATTCTCCGGGGTGGATTCACCCCTCCACTTT. The V gene is TRBV12-3 or TRBV12-4, the J gene TRBJ1-6, with unresolved D. V shed 5 bases and J shed 8 bases, with 22 bases lying between them. The CDR3 has 17 amino acids.

Concerning this clonotype itself: A read error may be the cause here, since a much bigger clone is one base away. The gene calls are TRBV14 and TRBJ2-3; 9 bases align to TRBD2. The CDR3 runs to 15 residues. Germline-derived CDR1 and CDR2 are SGHDN and FVKESK. Unmatched junction bases numbered 7, after V lost 0 bases and J lost 9 bases. CDR3 sequence (DNA): TGTGCCAGCAGCCAAGAACGACTAGCGGAATACACGCAGTATTTT. Translated, it gives CASSQERLAEYTQYF.

This clonotype has just one count. A read error is possible here, since a much larger clone lies one base away. The rearrangement joins TRBV12-3 or TRBV12-4 to TRBJ2-7; the D is unclear. This CDR3 region has 13 residues. The germline V and J ends were trimmed by 5 bases and 5 bases, with 13 bases remaining between them. The CDR3 DNA sequence: TGTGCCAGCAGTCTGCAAGCTGCCCACGAGCAGTACTTC. Translating gives CASSLQAAHEQYF.

The chain links TRBV5-1 to TRBJ1-4, with 7 bases aligning to TRBD1. Germline V gene sequence: CDR1 SGHRS, CDR2 YFSETQ. V dropped 4 bases and J dropped 8; count of bases not matched to a gene: 8. The CDR3 is made up of 14 amino acids. In DNA form, the CDR3 reads TGCGCCAGCAGCCCCTTCGGGACAGCCGAAAAACTGTTTTTT. Its protein product is CASSPFGTAEKLFF.

This clonotype showed up many times. V usage is TRBV7-2 and J usage is TRBJ2-5; D ambiguous. V was pared by 5 bases and J by 5 bases, with 9 bases between. The CDR3 covers 12 residues. Germline V gives CDR1 SGHTA, CDR2 FQGNSA. The CDR3 DNA sequence: TGTGCCAGCAGCCTGGCGCGGGAGACCCAGTACTTC. Translating gives CASSLARETQYF.

This clonotype appeared a single time. It may be a read error: a sequence one base away is much more abundant. The genes are TRBV7-2 and TRBJ2-1; D call uncertain. The assigned J gene may be wrong: the sequence end matches TRBJ2-7 better. The CDR3 runs 13 residues. Per the germline V gene, CDR1 is SGHTA and CDR2 is FQGNSA. CDR3 coding DNA: TGTGCCATCAGGAAAAGCTCCTACAATGAGCAGTACTTC. It specifies CAIRKSSYNEQYF.

This clonotype has a handful of counts. The chain has TRBV7-8 and TRBJ1-4; the D is unclear. Trimming shortened V by 7 bases and J by 10 bases, and 19 bases separated the two germline ends. The germline V gene has CDR1 SGHVS and CDR2 FQNEAQ. The CDR3 sequence is 14 residues long. CDR3 sequence reads: CASKDRTGSGKLFF. The CDR3 region has the DNA TGTGCCAGCAAGGACCGTACGGGGTCTGGAAAACTGTTTTTT.

The table lists this clonotype with a few counts. The rearrangement joins TRBV14 to TRBJ1-1, with no clear D. From germline, CDR1 is SGHDN and CDR2 FVKESK. The CDR3 covers 16 residues. The V and J ends lost 3 bases and 6 bases respectively, with 20 bases between them. In DNA, the CDR3 is TGTGCCAGCAGCCATGAACCGGGCTTCGGGGTCGCTGAAGCTTTCTTT. Its translation is CASSHEPGFGVAEAFF.

V and J are TRBV7-3 and TRBJ2-1; 11 positions agree with TRBD2. CDR1 SGHTA and CDR2 FQGTGA come from the germline V gene. The CDR3 has 17 residues. J lost 9 bases, V lost 1 base, and 11 bases had no gene match. CDR3 in DNA: TGTGCCAGCAGCTTAATGGCGATAGCGGGGGGGCCGGCTGAGCAGTTCTTC. Its translation is CASSLMAIAGGPAEQFF.

The chain couples TRBV20-1 to TRBJ1-1; 7 bases agree with TRBD1. Losses at the gene ends were 1 base for V and 4 bases for J; bases not matched to a gene: 9. The CDR3 loop spans 15 amino acids. CDR1 is DFQATT, CDR2 SNEGSKA, per germline (reference sequence). The CDR3 sequence: CSARVGRGPGTEAFF. For the CDR3, the DNA is TGCAGTGCTAGAGTCGGGAGGGGGCCCGGCACTGAAGCTTTCTTT.

The sample holds many counts of this clonotype. The chain is built from TRBV6-6 and TRBJ2-4; the D call may be TRBD1 or TRBD2 (5 bases each). Germline loops: CDR1 MNHNY, CDR2 SVGAGI (reference sequence). The ends were cut back, 4 bases at V and 7 bases at J, with 14 bases in the middle. The CDR3 has 14 amino acids. The CDR3 is CASSFTGTDNIQYF. Written as DNA, the CDR3 is TGTGCCAGCAGTTTCACCGGGACCGACAACATTCAGTACTTC.

V gene TRBV6-5 combines with J gene TRBJ1-4; D is ambiguous. V shed 2 bases and J shed 10 bases, with 11 bases lying between them. This CDR3 has 13 residues. Germline CDR1 MNHEY, CDR2 SVGAGI. CDR3: CASSYRRGRKLFF. CDR3 DNA: TGTGCCAGCAGTTACCGCCGGGGAAGAAAACTGTTTTTT.

This chain uses TRBV20-1 with TRBJ2-3; D is perhaps TRBD2 (7 bases). Trimming left V 4 bases short and J 6 bases short, with 14 bases between. This CDR3 has 13 amino acids. CDR1 is DFQATT, CDR2 SNEGSKA, per germline (reference sequence). CDR3 protein: CSANRGAGDTQYF. In DNA, the CDR3 is TGCAGTGCTAATCGGGGGGCGGGGGATACGCAGTATTTT.

The chain employs TRBV7-3 and TRBJ2-1; possibly TRBD2 for D (7 bases). The V and J ends lost 8 bases and 0 bases respectively, with 17 bases between them. This CDR3 is built from 16 residues. Germline V gene sequence: CDR1 SGHTA, CDR2 FQGTGA. The CDR3 DNA sequence: TGTGCCAGCGGCTCTTCGGGGGGCTCCTCCTACAATGAGCAGTTCTTC. This sequence encodes CASGSSGGSSYNEQFF.

For this clonotype: This sequence may be a read error, since a much larger clone differs from it by one base. The chain carries TRBV12-3 or TRBV12-4 and TRBJ2-5, with D possibly being TRBD1 or TRBD2 (6 bases each). The DNA end lines up better with TRBJ2-1; the J call may be wrong. This CDR3 is built from 15 residues. CDR3: CASSFQAGQGETQFF. DNA of the CDR3: TGTGCCAGCAGTTTCCAGGCGGGACAAGGGGAGACCCAGTTCTTC.

This rearrangement joins TRBV29-1 to TRBJ1-5; D gene uncertain. Germline loops: CDR1 SQVTM, CDR2 ANQGSEA. With 7 bases removed from V and 5 bases from J, the gap between germline ends came to 18 bases. CDR3 length: 14 residues. The CDR3 region is CSARTAHLDQPQHF. The CDR3, as DNA: TGCAGCGCTCGGACGGCCCATCTAGATCAGCCCCAGCATTTT.

This clonotype was detected many times. J is TRBJ2-5 and V is TRBV12-3 or TRBV12-4; 8 nucleotides align to TRBD2. The CDR3 consists of 16 residues. After removal of 7 bases from V and 3 bases from J, the junction contained 13 bases not matched to a gene. The CDR3 sequence is CASTPGVGLGKETQYF. Written as DNA, the CDR3 is TGTGCCAGCACCCCCGGGGTGGGACTAGGTAAAGAGACCCAGTACTTC.

This clonotype was counted a single time. The V gene is TRBV12-5, the J gene TRBJ2-5, with D perhaps matching TRBD1 (5 bases). CDR1 and CDR2 from the germline V gene are LGHNT and FRNRAP. Deletions cut 2 bases from V and 3 bases from J, with 25 bases between. The CDR3 is 19 residues long. CDR3 DNA: TGTGCTAGTGGTTTGTCCGGTTGGGGCCTTGAACTCATAAAAGAGACCCAGTACTTC. Its translation is CASGLSGWGLELIKETQYF.

V and J are TRBV5-1 and TRBJ2-7; 10 bases are a match to TRBD1. Trimming removed 1 base from V and 3 bases from J; junction bases left unmatched: 7. The CDR3 extends over 16 amino acids. In germline, CDR1 is SGHRS, CDR2 YFSETQ. CDR3 sequence (DNA): TGCGCCAGCAGCTTGAAGTCCGGGACAGGGGTCTACGAGCAGTACTTC. It translates to CASSLKSGTGVYEQYF. Full variable domain (missing parts from reference TRBV5-1 and TRBJ2-7): KAGVTQTPRYLIKTRGQQVTLSCSPISGHRSVSWYQQTPGQGLQFLFEYFSETQRNKGNFPGRFSGRQFSNSRSEMNVSTLELGDSALYLCASSLKSGTGVYEQYFGPGTRLTVT.

The rearrangement uses TRBV30 and TRBJ2-3, with TRBD2 matching over 12 bases. V was clipped by 2 bases and J by 2 bases; unmatched bases: 2. From germline, CDR1 is GTSNPN and CDR2 SVGIG (reference sequence). The CDR3 spans 15 residues. The CDR3 loop is CAWSWTSGNTDTQYF. For the CDR3, the DNA is TGTGCCTGGAGTTGGACTAGCGGGAACACAGATACGCAGTATTTT.

Only one count was recorded for this clonotype. A much larger clone differs by one base, so this may be a read error. The rearrangement links TRBV27 to TRBJ2-1; TRBD2 aligns across 10 bases. J gave up 5 bases and V 2 bases, and 6 bases lay outside the gene matches. Per germline, CDR1 MNHEY and CDR2 SMNVEV (reference sequence). There are 16 residues in the CDR3. Written as DNA, the CDR3 is TGTGCCAGCAGTTTAAGGCTAGCGGGAGCCCACAATGAGCAGTTCTTC. Protein product: CASSLRLAGAHNEQFF.

This clonotype was detected ten times or more. The chain combines TRBV28 with TRBJ2-5; 8 bases line up with TRBD1. The V gene's germline CDR1 is MDHEN and CDR2 SYDVKM. V trimming: 6 bases; J trimming: 4 bases; junction bases outside the gene matches: 10. The CDR3 is 15 residues long. The CDR3 bases are TGTGCCAGCAGCCCAGGGACAGGAGGGGCAGAGACCCAGTACTTC. Protein: CASSPGTGGAETQYF.

Ten or more counts support this clonotype. The J gene is TRBJ2-3, the V gene TRBV6-5; D not resolved. This CDR3 has 15 residues. Trimming took 0 bases from V and 2 from J, leaving 9 bases between them. Germline CDR1 and CDR2: MNHEY and SVGAGI. CDR3 amino acids: CASSYSGQVTDTQYF. The CDR3 region has the DNA TGTGCCAGCAGTTACTCCGGGCAGGTCACAGATACGCAGTATTTT.